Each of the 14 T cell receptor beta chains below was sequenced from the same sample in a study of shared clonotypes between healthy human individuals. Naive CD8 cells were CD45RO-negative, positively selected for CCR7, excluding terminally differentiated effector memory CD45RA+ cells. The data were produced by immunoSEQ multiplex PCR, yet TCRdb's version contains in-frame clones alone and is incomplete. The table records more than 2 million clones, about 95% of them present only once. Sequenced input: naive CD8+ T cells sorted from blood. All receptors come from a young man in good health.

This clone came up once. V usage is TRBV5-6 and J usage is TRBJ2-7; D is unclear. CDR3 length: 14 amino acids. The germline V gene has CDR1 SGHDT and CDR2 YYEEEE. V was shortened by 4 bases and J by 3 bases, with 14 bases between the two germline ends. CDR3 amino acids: CASSPGGILYEQYF. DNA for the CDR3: TGTGCCAGCAGCCCGGGTGGCATCCTCTACGAGCAGTACTTC.

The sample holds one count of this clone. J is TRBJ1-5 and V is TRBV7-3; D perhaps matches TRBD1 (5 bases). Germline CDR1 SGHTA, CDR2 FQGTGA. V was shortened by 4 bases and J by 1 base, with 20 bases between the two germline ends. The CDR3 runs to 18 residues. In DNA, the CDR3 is TGTGCCAGCAGCTCCTCCGGGACGCCCTACCCAAGCAATCAGCCCCAGCATTTT. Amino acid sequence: CASSSSGTPYPSNQPQHF.

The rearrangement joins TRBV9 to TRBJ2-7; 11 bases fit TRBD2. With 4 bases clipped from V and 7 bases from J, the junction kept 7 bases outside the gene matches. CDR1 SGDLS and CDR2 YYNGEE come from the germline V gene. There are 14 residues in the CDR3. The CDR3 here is CASSLSGGANEQYF. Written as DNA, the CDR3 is TGTGCCAGCAGCCTTAGCGGGGGGGCGAATGAGCAGTACTTC.

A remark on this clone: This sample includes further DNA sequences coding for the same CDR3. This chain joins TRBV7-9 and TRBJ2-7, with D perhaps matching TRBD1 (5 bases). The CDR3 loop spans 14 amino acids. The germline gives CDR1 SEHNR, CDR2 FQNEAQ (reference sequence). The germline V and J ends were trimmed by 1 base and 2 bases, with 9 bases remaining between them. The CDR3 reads CASSLGQGAYEQYF. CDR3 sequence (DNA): TGTGCCAGCAGCTTAGGCCAGGGCGCCTACGAGCAGTACTTC.

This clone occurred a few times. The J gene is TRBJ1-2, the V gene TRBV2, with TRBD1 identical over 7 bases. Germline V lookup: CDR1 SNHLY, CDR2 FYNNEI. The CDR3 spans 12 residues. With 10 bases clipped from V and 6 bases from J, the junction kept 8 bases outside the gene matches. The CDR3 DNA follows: TGTGCCACGGAAGACAGGGAGAATGGCTACACCTTC. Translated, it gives CATEDRENGYTF.

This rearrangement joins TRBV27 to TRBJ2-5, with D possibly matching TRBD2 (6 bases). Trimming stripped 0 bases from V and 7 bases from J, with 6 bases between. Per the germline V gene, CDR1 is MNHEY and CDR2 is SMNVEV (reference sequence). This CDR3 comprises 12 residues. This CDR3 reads CASSLSGGTQYF. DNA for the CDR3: TGTGCCAGCAGTTTATCCGGGGGGACCCAGTACTTC.

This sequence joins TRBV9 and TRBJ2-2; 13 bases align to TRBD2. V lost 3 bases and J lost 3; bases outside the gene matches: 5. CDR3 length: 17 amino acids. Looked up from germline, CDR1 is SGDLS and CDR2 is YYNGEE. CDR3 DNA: TGTGCCAGCAGCGGGACTAGCGGGAGTGGCGACACCGGGGAGCTGTTTTTT. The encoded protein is CASSGTSGSGDTGELFF. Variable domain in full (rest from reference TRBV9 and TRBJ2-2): DSGVTQTPKHLITATGQRVTLRCSPRSGDLSVYWYQQSLDQGLQFLIQYYNGEERAKGNILERFSAQQFPDLHSELNLSSLELGDSALYFCASSGTSGSGDTGELFFGEGSRLTVL.

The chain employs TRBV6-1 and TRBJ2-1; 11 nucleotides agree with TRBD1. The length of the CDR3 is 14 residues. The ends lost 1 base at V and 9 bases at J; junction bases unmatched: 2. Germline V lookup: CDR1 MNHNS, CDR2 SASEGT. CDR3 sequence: CASSEGTGGSEQFF. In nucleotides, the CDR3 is TGTGCCAGCAGTGAAGGGACAGGGGGCAGTGAGCAGTTCTTC.

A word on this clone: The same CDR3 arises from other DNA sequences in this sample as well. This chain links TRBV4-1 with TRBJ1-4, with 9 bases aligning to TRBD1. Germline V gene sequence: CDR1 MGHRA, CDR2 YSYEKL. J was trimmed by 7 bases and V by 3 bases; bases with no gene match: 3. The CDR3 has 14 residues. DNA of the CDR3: TGCGCCAGCAGCCAGGGACAGGGAGGTGAAAAACTGTTTTTT. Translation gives CASSQGQGGEKLFF.

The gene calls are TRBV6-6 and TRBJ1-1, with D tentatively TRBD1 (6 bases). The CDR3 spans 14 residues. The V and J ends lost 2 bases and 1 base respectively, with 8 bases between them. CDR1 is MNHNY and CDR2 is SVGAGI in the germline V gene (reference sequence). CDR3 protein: CASSYPTGNTEAFF. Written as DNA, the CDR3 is TGTGCCAGCAGTTACCCGACAGGGAACACTGAAGCTTTCTTT.

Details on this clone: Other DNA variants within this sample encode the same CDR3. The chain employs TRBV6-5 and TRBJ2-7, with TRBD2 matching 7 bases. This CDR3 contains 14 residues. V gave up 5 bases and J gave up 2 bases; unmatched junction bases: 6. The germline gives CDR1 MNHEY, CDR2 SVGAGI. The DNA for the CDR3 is TGTGCCAGCAGTGGGGTGGGGGGGACCTACGAGCAGTACTTC. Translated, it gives CASSGVGGTYEQYF.

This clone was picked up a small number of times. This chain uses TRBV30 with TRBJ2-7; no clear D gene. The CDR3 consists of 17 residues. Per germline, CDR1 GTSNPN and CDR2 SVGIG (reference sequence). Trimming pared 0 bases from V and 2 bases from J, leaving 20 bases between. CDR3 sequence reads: CAWSVRSPDLPPYEQYF. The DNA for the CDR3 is TGTGCCTGGAGTGTACGTAGCCCGGACCTTCCACCCTACGAGCAGTACTTC.

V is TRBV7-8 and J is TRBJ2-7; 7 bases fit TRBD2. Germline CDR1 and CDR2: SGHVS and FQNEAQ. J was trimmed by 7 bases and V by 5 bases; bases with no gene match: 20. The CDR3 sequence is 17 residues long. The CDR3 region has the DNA TGTGCCAGCAGCGCCGTGTTGGCGGGAGCCCATGAGGGGGAGCAGTACTTC. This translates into CASSAVLAGAHEGEQYF.

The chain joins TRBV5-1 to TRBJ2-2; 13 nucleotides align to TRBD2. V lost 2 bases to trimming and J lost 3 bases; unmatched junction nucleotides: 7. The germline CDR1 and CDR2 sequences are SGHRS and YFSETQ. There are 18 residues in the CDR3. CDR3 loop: CASSLKTSGRLDTGELFF. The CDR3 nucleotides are TGCGCCAGCAGCTTAAAGACTAGCGGGAGGCTAGACACCGGGGAGCTGTTTTTT.